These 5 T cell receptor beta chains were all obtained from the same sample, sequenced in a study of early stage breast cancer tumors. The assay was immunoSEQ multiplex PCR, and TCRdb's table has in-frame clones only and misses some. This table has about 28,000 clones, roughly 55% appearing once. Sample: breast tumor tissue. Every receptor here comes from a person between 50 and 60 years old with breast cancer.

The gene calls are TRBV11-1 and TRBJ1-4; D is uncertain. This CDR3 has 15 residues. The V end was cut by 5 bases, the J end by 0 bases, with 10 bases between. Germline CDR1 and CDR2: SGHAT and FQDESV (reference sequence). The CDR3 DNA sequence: TGTGCCAGCAGCCCCTCGAGAGCAACTAATGAAAAACTGTTTTTT. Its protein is CASSPSRATNEKLFF.

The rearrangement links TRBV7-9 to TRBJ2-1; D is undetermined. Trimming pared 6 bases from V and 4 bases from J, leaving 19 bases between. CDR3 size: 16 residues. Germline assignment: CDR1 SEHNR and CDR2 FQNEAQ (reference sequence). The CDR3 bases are TGTGCCAGCAGGTTGGATCTACCACCAGAATACAATGAGCAGTTCTTC. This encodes CASRLDLPPEYNEQFF.

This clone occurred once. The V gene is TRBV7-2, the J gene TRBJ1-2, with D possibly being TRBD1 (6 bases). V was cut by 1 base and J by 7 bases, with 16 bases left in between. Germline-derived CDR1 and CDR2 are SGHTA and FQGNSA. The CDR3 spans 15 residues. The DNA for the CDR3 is TGTGCCAGCAGCTTAGGATTCACAGGGAGGGGTGGCTACACCTTC. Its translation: CASSLGFTGRGGYTF. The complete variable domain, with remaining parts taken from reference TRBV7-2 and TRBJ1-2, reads GAGVSQSPSNKVTEKGKDVELRCDPISGHTALYWYRQSLGQGLEFLIYFQGNSAPDKSGLPSDRFSAERTGGSVSTLTIQRTQQEDSAVYLCASSLGFTGRGGYTFGSGTRLTVV.

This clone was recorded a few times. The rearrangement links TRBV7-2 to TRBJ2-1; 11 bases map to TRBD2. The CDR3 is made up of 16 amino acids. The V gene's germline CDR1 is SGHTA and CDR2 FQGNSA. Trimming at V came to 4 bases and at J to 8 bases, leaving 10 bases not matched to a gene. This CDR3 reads CASSYRLAGGSDEQFF. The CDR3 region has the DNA TGTGCCAGCAGCTACCGTCTAGCGGGAGGTTCCGATGAGCAGTTCTTC.

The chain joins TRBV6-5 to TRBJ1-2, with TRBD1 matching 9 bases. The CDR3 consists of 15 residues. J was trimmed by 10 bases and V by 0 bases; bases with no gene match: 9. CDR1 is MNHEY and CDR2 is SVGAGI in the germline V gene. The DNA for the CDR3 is TGTGCCAGCAGTTACTCGGGACAGGGATGGGGATACTACACCTTC. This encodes CASSYSGQGWGYYTF.